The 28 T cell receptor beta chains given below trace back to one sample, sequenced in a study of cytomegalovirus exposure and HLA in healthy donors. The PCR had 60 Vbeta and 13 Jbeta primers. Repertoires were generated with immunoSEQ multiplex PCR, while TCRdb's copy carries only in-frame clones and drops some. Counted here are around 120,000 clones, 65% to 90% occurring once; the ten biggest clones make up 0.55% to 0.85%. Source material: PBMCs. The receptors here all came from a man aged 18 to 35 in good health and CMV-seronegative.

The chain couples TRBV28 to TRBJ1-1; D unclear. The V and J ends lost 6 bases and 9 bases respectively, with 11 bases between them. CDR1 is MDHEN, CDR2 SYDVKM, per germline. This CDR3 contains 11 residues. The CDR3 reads CASSTLFKAFF. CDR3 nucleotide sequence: TGTGCCAGCAGCACCCTATTCAAAGCTTTCTTT.

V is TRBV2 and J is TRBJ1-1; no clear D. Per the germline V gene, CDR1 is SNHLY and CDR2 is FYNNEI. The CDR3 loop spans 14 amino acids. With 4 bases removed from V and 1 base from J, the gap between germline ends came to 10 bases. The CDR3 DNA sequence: TGTGCCAGCAGTGGTGGTCGGAGGAACACTGAAGCTTTCTTT. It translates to CASSGGRRNTEAFF.

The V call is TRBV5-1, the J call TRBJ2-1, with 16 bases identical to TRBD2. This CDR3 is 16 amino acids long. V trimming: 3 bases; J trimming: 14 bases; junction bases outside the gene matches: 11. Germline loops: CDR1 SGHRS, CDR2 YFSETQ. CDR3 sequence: CASSSSGTSGGGTEFF. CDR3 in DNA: TGCGCCAGCAGCTCGTCCGGGACTAGCGGGGGGGGTACGGAGTTCTTC. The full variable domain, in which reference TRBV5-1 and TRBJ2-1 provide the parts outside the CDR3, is KAGVTQTPRYLIKTRGQQVTLSCSPISGHRSVSWYQQTPGQGLQFLFEYFSETQRNKGNFPGRFSGRQFSNSRSEMNVSTLELGDSALYLCASSSSGTSGGGTEFFGPGTRLTVL.

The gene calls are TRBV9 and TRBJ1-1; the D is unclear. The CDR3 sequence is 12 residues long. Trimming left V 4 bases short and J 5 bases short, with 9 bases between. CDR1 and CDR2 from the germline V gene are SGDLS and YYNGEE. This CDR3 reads CASSTIETEAFF. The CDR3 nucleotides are TGTGCCAGCAGCACGATAGAGACTGAAGCTTTCTTT. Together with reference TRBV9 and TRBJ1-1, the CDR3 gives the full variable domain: DSGVTQTPKHLITATGQRVTLRCSPRSGDLSVYWYQQSLDQGLQFLIQYYNGEERAKGNILERFSAQQFPDLHSELNLSSLELGDSALYFCASSTIETEAFFGQGTRLTVV.

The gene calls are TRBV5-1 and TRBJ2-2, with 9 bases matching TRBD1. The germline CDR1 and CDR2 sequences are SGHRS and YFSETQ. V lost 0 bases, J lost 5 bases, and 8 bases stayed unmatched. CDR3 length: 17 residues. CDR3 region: CASSLDVRQGVTGELFF. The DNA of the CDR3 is TGCGCCAGCAGCTTGGATGTACGACAGGGGGTAACCGGGGAGCTGTTTTTT.

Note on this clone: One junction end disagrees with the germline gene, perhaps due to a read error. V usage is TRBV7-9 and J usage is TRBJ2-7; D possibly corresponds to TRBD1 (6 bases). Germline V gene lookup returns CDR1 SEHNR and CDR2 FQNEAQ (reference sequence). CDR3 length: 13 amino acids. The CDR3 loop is CASSHEVDSSLSF. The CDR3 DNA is TGTGCCAGCAGTCACGAAGTGGACAGCTCGTTATCCTTC.

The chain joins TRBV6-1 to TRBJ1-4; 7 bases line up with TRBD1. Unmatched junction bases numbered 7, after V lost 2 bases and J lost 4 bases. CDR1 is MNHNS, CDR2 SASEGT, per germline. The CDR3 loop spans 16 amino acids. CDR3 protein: CASSETLGTVNEKLFF. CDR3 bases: TGTGCCAGCAGTGAAACGCTCGGGACAGTTAATGAAAAACTGTTTTTT.

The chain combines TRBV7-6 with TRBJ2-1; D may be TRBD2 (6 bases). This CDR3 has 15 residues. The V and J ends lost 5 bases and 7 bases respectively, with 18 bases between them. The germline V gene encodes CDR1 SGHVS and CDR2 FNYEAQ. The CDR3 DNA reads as TGTGCCAGCAGCCTAAGCGGACTAAAGGGTAATGAGCAGTTCTTC. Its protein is CASSLSGLKGNEQFF.

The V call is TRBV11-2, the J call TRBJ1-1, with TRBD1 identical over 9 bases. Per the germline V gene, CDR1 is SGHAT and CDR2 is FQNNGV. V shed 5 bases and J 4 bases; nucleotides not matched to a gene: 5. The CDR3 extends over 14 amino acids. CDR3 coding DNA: TGTGCCAGCAGCAAATACAGGGGGCCCACTGAAGCTTTCTTT. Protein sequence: CASSKYRGPTEAFF.

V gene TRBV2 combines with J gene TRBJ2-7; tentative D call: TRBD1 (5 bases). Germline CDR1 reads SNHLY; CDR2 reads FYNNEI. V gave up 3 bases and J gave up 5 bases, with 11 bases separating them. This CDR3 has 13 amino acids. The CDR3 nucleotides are TGTGCCAGCAGTGAGCAGGGTTGGGACGAGCAGTACTTC. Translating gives CASSEQGWDEQYF.

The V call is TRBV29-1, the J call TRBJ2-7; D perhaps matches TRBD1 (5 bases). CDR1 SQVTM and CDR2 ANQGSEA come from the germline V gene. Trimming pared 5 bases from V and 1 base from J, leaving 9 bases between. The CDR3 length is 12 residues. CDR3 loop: CSVCRDSYEQYF. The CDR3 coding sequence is TGCAGCGTTTGCAGGGATTCCTACGAGCAGTACTTC.

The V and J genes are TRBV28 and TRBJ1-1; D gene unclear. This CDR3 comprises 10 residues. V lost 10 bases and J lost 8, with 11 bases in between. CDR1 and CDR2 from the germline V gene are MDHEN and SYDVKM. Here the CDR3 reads CATLRIEAFF. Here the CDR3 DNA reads TGTGCCACCCTCAGGATCGAAGCTTTCTTT.

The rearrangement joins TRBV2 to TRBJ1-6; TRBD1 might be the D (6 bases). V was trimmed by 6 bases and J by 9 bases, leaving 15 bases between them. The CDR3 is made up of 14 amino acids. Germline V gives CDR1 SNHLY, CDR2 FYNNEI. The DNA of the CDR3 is TGTGCCAGCAGCCGAACAGGGTCTGGTTCACCCCTCCACTTT. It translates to CASSRTGSGSPLHF.

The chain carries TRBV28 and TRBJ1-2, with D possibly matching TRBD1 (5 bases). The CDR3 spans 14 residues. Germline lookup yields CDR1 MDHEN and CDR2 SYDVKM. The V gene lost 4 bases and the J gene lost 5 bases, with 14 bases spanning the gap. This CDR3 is CASSWALAGYGYTF. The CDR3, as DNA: TGTGCCAGCAGTTGGGCCCTGGCAGGGTATGGCTACACCTTC.

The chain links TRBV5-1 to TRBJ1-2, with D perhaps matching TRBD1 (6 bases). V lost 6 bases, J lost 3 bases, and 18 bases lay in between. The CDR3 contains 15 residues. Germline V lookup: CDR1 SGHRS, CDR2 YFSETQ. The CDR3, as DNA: TGCGCCAGCAAACATTCTCACAGGGTGGACTATGGCTACACCTTC. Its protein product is CASKHSHRVDYGYTF.

The CDR3 loop is CASSEGGQGNSPLHF. DNA of the CDR3: TGCGCCAGCAGTGAGGGGGGACAGGGGAATTCACCCCTCCACTTT. The genes are TRBV10-1 and TRBJ1-6, with 10 bases fitting TRBD1. The germline V gene encodes CDR1 WNHNN and CDR2 SYGVQD (reference sequence). The CDR3 runs to 15 residues. V was pared by 2 bases and J by 7 bases, with 2 bases of the junction left unmatched.

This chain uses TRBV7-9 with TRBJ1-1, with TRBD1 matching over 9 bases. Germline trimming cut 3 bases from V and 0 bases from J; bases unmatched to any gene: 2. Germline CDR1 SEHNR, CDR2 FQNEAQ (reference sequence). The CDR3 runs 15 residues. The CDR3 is CASSLTGGMNTEAFF. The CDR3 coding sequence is TGTGCCAGCAGCTTGACAGGGGGAATGAACACTGAAGCTTTCTTT.

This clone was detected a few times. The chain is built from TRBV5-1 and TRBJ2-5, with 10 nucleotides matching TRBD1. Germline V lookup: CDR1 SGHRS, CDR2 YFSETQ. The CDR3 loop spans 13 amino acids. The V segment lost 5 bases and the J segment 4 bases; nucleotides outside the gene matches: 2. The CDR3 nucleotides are TGCGCCAGCAGAGACAGGGGGCGAGAGACCCAGTACTTC. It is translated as CASRDRGRETQYF.

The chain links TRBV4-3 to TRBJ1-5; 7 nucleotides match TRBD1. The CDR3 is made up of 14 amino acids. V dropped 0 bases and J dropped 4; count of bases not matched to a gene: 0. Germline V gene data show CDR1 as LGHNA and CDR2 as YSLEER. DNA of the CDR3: TGCGCCAGCAGCCAAGAGACAGGGAATCAGCCCCAGCATTTT. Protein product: CASSQETGNQPQHF.

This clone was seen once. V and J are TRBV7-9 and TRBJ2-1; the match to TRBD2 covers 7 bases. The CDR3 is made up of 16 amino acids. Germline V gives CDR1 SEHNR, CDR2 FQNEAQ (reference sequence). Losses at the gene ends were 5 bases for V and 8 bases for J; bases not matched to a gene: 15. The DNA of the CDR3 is TGTGCCAGCAGCGTTCAGCGGGGCCGCCGGGGGGATGAGCAGTTCTTC. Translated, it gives CASSVQRGRRGDEQFF.

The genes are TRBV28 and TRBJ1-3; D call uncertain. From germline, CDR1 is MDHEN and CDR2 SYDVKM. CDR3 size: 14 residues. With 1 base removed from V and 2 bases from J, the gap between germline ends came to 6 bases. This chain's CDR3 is CASSLLTTGNTIYF. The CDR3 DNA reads TGTGCCAGCAGTTTATTGACTACTGGAAACACCATATATTTT.

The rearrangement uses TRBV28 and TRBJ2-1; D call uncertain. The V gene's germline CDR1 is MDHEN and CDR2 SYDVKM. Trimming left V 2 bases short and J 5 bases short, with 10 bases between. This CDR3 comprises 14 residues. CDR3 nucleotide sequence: TGTGCCAGCAGTTTACTCGCCCAGAACAATGAGCAGTTCTTC. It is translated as CASSLLAQNNEQFF.

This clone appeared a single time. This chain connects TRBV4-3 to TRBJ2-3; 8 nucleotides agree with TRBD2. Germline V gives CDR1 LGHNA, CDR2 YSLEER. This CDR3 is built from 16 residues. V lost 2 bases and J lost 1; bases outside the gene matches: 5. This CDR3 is CASSQSGGTRTDTQYF. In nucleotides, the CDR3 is TGCGCCAGCAGCCAATCGGGGGGGACCCGCACAGATACGCAGTATTTT.

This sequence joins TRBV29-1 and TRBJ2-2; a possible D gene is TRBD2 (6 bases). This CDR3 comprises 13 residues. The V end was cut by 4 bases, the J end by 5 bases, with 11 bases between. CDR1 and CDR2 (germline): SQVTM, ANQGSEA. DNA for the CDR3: TGCAGCGTTGCCCCCGGGGGTACCGGGGAGCTGTTTTTT. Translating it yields CSVAPGGTGELFF.

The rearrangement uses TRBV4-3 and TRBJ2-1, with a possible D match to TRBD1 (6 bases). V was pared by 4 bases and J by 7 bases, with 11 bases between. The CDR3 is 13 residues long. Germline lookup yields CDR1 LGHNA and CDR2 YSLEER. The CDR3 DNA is TGCGCCAGCAGCCCAGGGGTAAGGAATGAGCAGTTCTTC. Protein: CASSPGVRNEQFF.

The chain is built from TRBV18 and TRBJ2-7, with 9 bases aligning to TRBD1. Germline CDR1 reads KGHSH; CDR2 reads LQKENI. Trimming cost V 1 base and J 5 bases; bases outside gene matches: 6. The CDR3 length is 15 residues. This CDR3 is CASSPRDREIHEQYF. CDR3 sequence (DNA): TGTGCCAGCTCACCACGGGACAGGGAGATCCACGAGCAGTACTTC.

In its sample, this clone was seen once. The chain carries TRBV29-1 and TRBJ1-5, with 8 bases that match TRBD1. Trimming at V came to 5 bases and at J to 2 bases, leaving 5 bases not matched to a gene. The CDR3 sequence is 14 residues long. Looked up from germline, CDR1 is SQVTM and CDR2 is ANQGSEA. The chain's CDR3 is CSVTGTGGNQPQHF. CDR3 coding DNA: TGCAGCGTTACCGGGACAGGAGGCAATCAGCCCCAGCATTTT.

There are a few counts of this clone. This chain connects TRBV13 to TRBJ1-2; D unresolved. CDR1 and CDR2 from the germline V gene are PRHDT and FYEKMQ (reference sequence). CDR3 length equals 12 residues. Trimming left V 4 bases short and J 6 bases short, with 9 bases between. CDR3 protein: CASSSASNGYTF. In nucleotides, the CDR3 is TGTGCCAGCAGCTCCGCCAGTAATGGCTACACCTTC.